These T cell receptor beta chains were read from a single sample in a study of T cell responses to AZD1222 COVID-19 vaccine. Profiling relied on immunoSEQ multiplex PCR, and the TCRdb table lists in-frame clones only, not all of them. Found here are approximately 140,000 clones, around nine tenths of them singletons; the top ten hold roughly 3.2%. The material was peripheral blood, obtained 28 days after the second AZD1222 dose. Receptors were obtained from an adult who received the AZD1222 COVID-19 vaccine. The CDR3 runs from the conserved cysteine through the conserved F or W. Each record gives: CDR3 protein, CDR3 DNA, clone size, D gene, J gene, V gene. D genes are given only for firm matches. Some rows mark clone size as missing; the rest say once, few, many or name a class of expanded clone.

CASSLRQGHLHF TGTGCCAGCAGCCTACGACAGGGGCATCTGCATTTT - TRBD1 TRBJ1-5 TRBV7-2
CASSVGTGTVTGELFF TGTGCCAGTAGTGTGGGAACAGGGACGGTGACCGGGGAGCTGTTTTTT - - TRBJ2-2 TRBV19
CASSGRGLAGAGELFF TGCGCCAGCAGTGGTAGGGGACTAGCGGGAGCCGGGGAGCTGTTTTTT - TRBD2 TRBJ2-2 TRBV5-1
CASSPMGAGNTIYF TGCGCCAGCAGCCCCATGGGGGCTGGAAACACCATATATTTT - - TRBJ1-3 TRBV5-1
CASSPNGIGNQPQHF TGTGCCAGCTCACCAAATGGGATAGGCAATCAGCCCCAGCATTTT few - TRBJ1-5 TRBV18
CASSEISLQGYTF TGTGCCAGCAGTGAAATCTCTCTTCAGGGCTACACCTTC - - TRBJ1-2 TRBV6-1
CASSLGTSHTSYEQYF TGTGCCAGCAGTTTGGGGACTAGTCATACGTCCTACGAGCAGTACTTC - TRBD2 TRBJ2-7 TRBV27
CASSLDPLWGDTQYF TGTGCCAGCAGCTTGGACCCACTGTGGGGAGATACGCAGTATTTT - - TRBJ2-3 TRBV7-2
CASSTRQGLKGYTF TGTGCCAGCAGTACTAGACAGGGCCTGAAAGGCTACACCTTC - TRBD1 TRBJ1-2 TRBV6-5
CAIGPPNTGELFF TGTGCCATCGGACCCCCTAACACCGGGGAGCTGTTTTTT - - TRBJ2-2 TRBV10-3
CASGLMTGRFYEQYF TGTGCTAGTGGTTTGATGACAGGTCGTTTCTACGAGCAGTACTTC - - TRBJ2-7 TRBV12-5
CASRPVIGGNYGYTF TGTGCCAGCAGACCTGTTATCGGGGGTAACTATGGCTACACCTTC - - TRBJ1-2 TRBV6-5
CASSLSRRHYGYTF TGTGCCAGCAGCTTGTCCCGACGACACTATGGCTACACCTTC - - TRBJ1-2 TRBV5-6
CASRRLLAASYEQYF TGTGCCAGCCGCCGATTACTAGCGGCTTCCTACGAGCAGTACTTC - TRBD2 TRBJ2-7 TRBV2
CASRGMTAYEQYF TGCGCCAGCAGAGGGATGACGGCTTACGAGCAGTACTTC - - TRBJ2-7 TRBV10-1
CASSSRDRPSYNEQFF TGTGCCAGCAGCTCAAGGGACAGGCCCTCCTACAATGAGCAGTTCTTC - TRBD1 TRBJ2-1 TRBV7-6
CASSLDPPGVNTEAFF TGCGCCAGCAGCTTGGACCCTCCAGGCGTGAACACTGAAGCTTTCTTT - - TRBJ1-1 TRBV5-1
CASTYDRGIGYTF TGTGCCAGCACCTATGACAGGGGAATTGGCTACACCTTC few TRBD1 TRBJ1-2 TRBV6-5
CASSWVGGPLHTDTQYF TGTGCCAGCAGCTGGGTTGGGGGGCCACTTCACACAGATACGCAGTATTTT - - TRBJ2-3 TRBV7-9
CASSLIAGTGGRNEQFF TGTGCCAGCAGCTTAATAGCCGGGACAGGGGGCAGGAATGAGCAGTTCTTC - TRBD1 TRBJ2-1 TRBV7-9
CASSLIQGNYGYTF TGTGCCAGCAGCTTGATCCAGGGCAACTATGGCTACACCTTC once - TRBJ1-2 TRBV5-6
CASSPGMNTEAFF TGCGCCAGCAGCCCGGGAATGAACACTGAAGCTTTCTTT - - TRBJ1-1 TRBV5-1
CASSEATSGSVDTQYF TGTGCCAGCAGTGAAGCGACTAGCGGGAGTGTAGATACGCAGTATTTT once TRBD2 TRBJ2-3 TRBV2
CASGPGQGEHGYTF TGTGCTAGTGGCCCGGGACAGGGGGAACATGGCTACACCTTC - TRBD1 TRBJ1-2 TRBV12-5
CASSLDGQSSYEQYF TGCGCCAGCAGCTTGGATGGCCAGAGCTCCTACGAGCAGTACTTC - - TRBJ2-7 TRBV5-1
CASSVTGSDEQYF TGTGCCAGCAGCGTGACAGGGTCCGACGAGCAGTACTTC - TRBD1 TRBJ2-7 TRBV6-5
CASSVALAGEWYEQYF TGTGCCAGCAGCGTAGCACTAGCGGGAGAGTGGTACGAGCAGTACTTC once TRBD2 TRBJ2-7 TRBV9
CAWSVAGTYEQYF TGTGCCTGGAGTGTGGCAGGAACCTACGAGCAGTACTTC - - TRBJ2-7 TRBV30
CASSESTGFGEKLFF TGCGCCAGCAGTGAGTCGACCGGTTTCGGAGAAAAACTGTTTTTT - - TRBJ1-4 TRBV10-1
CASSLGQGSAQPQHF TGCGCCAGCAGCCTGGGACAGGGTTCGGCTCAGCCCCAGCATTTT - TRBD1 TRBJ1-5 TRBV4-1
CASSQVSGSADTQYF TGTGCCAGCAGCCAAGTTAGCGGGAGTGCAGATACGCAGTATTTT few TRBD2 TRBJ2-3 TRBV3-1/TRBV3-2
CAIGPGGEKLFF TGTGCCATCGGCCCGGGGGGGGAAAAACTGTTTTTT - - TRBJ1-4 TRBV10-3
CASTGRVEGRNSPLHF TGTGCCAGCACCGGGAGGGTCGAGGGACGGAATTCACCCCTCCACTTT - - TRBJ1-6 TRBV5-6
CASRPQGSLEQYF TGTGCCAGCAGGCCTCAGGGATCTCTCGAGCAGTACTTC once - TRBJ2-7 TRBV12-3/TRBV12-4
CASSRLRQGAENTEAFF TGTGCCAGCAGCCGTCTTCGACAGGGGGCTGAGAACACTGAAGCTTTCTTT - TRBD1 TRBJ1-1 TRBV5-5
CASSLVGGNTEAFF TGCGCCAGCAGCTTGGTCGGGGGGAACACTGAAGCTTTCTTT once - TRBJ1-1 TRBV5-1
CASSQGDTQYF TGTGCCAGCAGCCAAGGAGATACGCAGTATTTT - - TRBJ2-3 TRBV3-1/TRBV3-2
CASFTRQGSYEQYF TGTGCCAGCTTCACCCGACAGGGGTCTTACGAGCAGTACTTC - TRBD1 TRBJ2-7 TRBV27
CASSEMEGFGNTIYF TGTGCCAGCAGTGAGATGGAGGGGTTCGGAAACACCATATATTTT - - TRBJ1-3 TRBV6-1
CASSQDPTVQGVYNEQFF TGCGCCAGCAGCCAAGATCCTACGGTACAGGGGGTTTACAATGAGCAGTTCTTC - TRBD1 TRBJ2-1 TRBV4-1
CSVGGSSSYNEQFF TGCAGCGTTGGCGGATCGAGCTCCTACAATGAGCAGTTCTTC - - TRBJ2-1 TRBV29-1
CASSIGLAQYEQYF TGTGCCAGCAGCATAGGACTAGCGCAGTACGAGCAGTACTTC - TRBD2 TRBJ2-7 TRBV11-2
CASSWGNYGYTF TGTGCCAGCAGTTGGGGGAACTATGGCTACACCTTC - - TRBJ1-2 TRBV6-5
CASSLRVGTSNQPQHF TGTGCCAGCAGCTTGAGGGTAGGGACAAGCAATCAGCCCCAGCATTTT - - TRBJ1-5 TRBV5-6
CASSLALGTNTEAFF TGTGCCAGCAGCTTAGCTCTAGGGACGAACACTGAAGCTTTCTTT - - TRBJ1-1 TRBV7-9
CASSLRTGGIDYTF TGTGCCAGTAGTCTCCGGACAGGGGGGATCGACTACACCTTC - TRBD1 TRBJ1-2 TRBV19
CASSLLGGTGELFF TGTGCCAGCAGCTTATTAGGGGGGACCGGGGAGCTGTTTTTT - - TRBJ2-2 TRBV7-2
CASSLFPTGLGQPQHF TGTGCCAGCAGTTTATTTCCCACAGGGTTGGGTCAGCCCCAGCATTTT - - TRBJ1-5 TRBV27
CASSSQGWGYTF TGTGCCAGCAGTTCACAGGGTTGGGGCTACACCTTC - - TRBJ1-2 TRBV12-3/TRBV12-4
CASSTGRPNTEAFF TGTGCCAGCTCAACGGGACGGCCGAACACTGAAGCTTTCTTT - - TRBJ1-1 TRBV18